These 18 T cell receptor beta chains came from one sample sequenced in a study of blood T cell repertoires in COVID-19. Generated by immunoSEQ multiplex PCR, the TCRdb table keeps only in-frame clones and is missing some. In the table there are 200,000 or so clones, about four fifths of which are singletons. The source material was peripheral blood. These receptors came from a woman aged 60-70 years with acute or convalescent COVID-19.

CDR3 DNA: TGTGCCAGTAGAGGGACTAGCGGGGGGGTTGAGCAGTTCTTC. Amino acid sequence: CASRGTSGGVEQFF. The chain links TRBV19 to TRBJ2-1; TRBD2 agrees at 16 bases. Germline CDR1 reads LNHDA; CDR2 reads SQIVND (reference sequence). The CDR3 totals 14 residues. The V segment lost 6 bases and the J segment 9 bases; nucleotides outside the gene matches: 2.

This rearrangement joins TRBV18 to TRBJ2-7; TRBD1 matches at 9 bases. This CDR3 comprises 14 residues. Germline V lookup: CDR1 KGHSH, CDR2 LQKENI. After removal of 3 bases from V and 9 bases from J, the junction contained 9 bases not matched to a gene. The CDR3 loop is CASSPQDRGYVQYF. CDR3 nucleotides: TGTGCCAGCTCACCCCAAGACAGGGGGTATGTGCAGTACTTC. Full variable domain (missing parts from reference TRBV18 and TRBJ2-7): NAGVMQNPRHLVRRRGQEARLRCSPMKGHSHVYWYRQLPEEGLKFMVYLQKENIIDESGMPKERFSAEFPKEGPSILRIQQVVRGDSAAYFCASSPQDRGYVQYFGPGTRLTVT.

The rearrangement uses TRBV28 and TRBJ2-7; tentatively, D is TRBD1 (6 bases). Looked up from germline, CDR1 is MDHEN and CDR2 is SYDVKM. With 6 bases removed from V and 2 bases from J, the gap between germline ends came to 11 bases. The CDR3 has 13 residues. The DNA of the CDR3 is TGTGCCAGCAGGAACAGGGCCCCCTACGAGCAGTACTTC. It specifies CASRNRAPYEQYF.

The chain is built from TRBV28 and TRBJ1-2, with TRBD1 as a possible D gene (6 bases). The germline gives CDR1 MDHEN, CDR2 SYDVKM. The CDR3 consists of 14 residues. The ends were cut back, 10 bases at V and 3 bases at J, with 18 bases in the middle. The DNA of the CDR3 is TGTGCCACCGCCAAAGGGGGATTCGACTATGGCTACACCTTC. Its translation is CATAKGGFDYGYTF.

The sample holds one count of this clone. The rearrangement uses TRBV6-5 and TRBJ2-1; 7 bases are shared with TRBD1. Unmatched junction bases numbered 9, after V lost 6 bases and J lost 7 bases. Germline values: CDR1 MNHEY, CDR2 SVGAGI. The length of the CDR3 is 14 residues. DNA for the CDR3: TGTGCCAGCAGCGGACAGGACTTAGGGAATGAGCAGTTCTTC. Encoded protein: CASSGQDLGNEQFF.

The chain couples TRBV19 to TRBJ2-1, with D uncertain. Deletions cut 1 base from V and 4 bases from J, with 11 bases between. Per the germline V gene, CDR1 is LNHDA and CDR2 is SQIVND (reference sequence). This CDR3 contains 15 residues. The CDR3 loop is CASSIGLGIYNEQFF. The CDR3, as DNA: TGTGCCAGTAGTATAGGCCTAGGTATATACAATGAGCAGTTCTTC.

This sequence joins TRBV12-3 or TRBV12-4 and TRBJ1-2, with unresolved D. The CDR3 covers 13 residues. The V gene lost 3 bases and the J gene lost 8 bases, with 13 bases spanning the gap. CDR3 sequence: CASSFLRGGGYTF. The CDR3 DNA reads TGTGCCAGCAGTTTCCTCCGCGGAGGAGGCTACACCTTC.

The chain recombines TRBV2 with TRBJ1-2; no clear D gene. The CDR3 loop spans 12 amino acids. The V gene lost 9 bases and the J gene lost 5 bases, with 13 bases spanning the gap. Germline CDR1 is SNHLY and CDR2 is FYNNEI. The DNA of the CDR3 is TGTGCCAGTGGGCTGGCAGCATATGGCTACACCTTC. Its translation is CASGLAAYGYTF. The complete variable domain, with remaining parts taken from reference TRBV2 and TRBJ1-2, reads EPEVTQTPSHQVTQMGQEVILRCVPISNHLYFYWYRQILGQKVEFLVSFYNNEISEKSEIFDDQFSVERPDGSNFTLKIRSTKLEDSAMYFCASGLAAYGYTFGSGTRLTVV.

There are a few counts of this clone. The J gene is TRBJ1-2, the V gene TRBV11-2; D perhaps matches TRBD1 (6 bases). V was clipped by 8 bases and J by 1 base, with 17 bases between them. CDR3 length: 15 amino acids. Germline CDR1 reads SGHAT; CDR2 reads FQNNGV. DNA for the CDR3: TGTGCCAGCGGAAAAGACAGGCTTTTTAACTATGGCTACACCTTC. Its protein product is CASGKDRLFNYGYTF.

The chain joins TRBV6-1 to TRBJ1-5; 10 bases match TRBD1. V lost 3 bases, J lost 4 bases, and 9 bases stayed unmatched. CDR1 MNHNS and CDR2 SASEGT come from the germline V gene. The CDR3 extends over 17 amino acids. The CDR3 coding sequence is TGTGCCAGCAGTGATTATCCGGGACAGGGGAGTAATCAGCCCCAGCATTTT. The encoded protein is CASSDYPGQGSNQPQHF.

The chain couples TRBV29-1 to TRBJ2-7; weak D call: TRBD1 (7 bases). CDR1 and CDR2 (germline): SQVTM, ANQGSEA. V lost 3 bases to trimming and J lost 3 bases, with 18 bases between them. CDR3 length: 15 amino acids. The CDR3 sequence is CSVEISGTAGYEQYF. CDR3 bases: TGCAGCGTTGAGATTTCCGGGACAGCGGGCTACGAGCAGTACTTC.

The genes are TRBV7-2 and TRBJ2-3, with TRBD2 as a possible D gene (5 bases). The V gene lost 1 base and the J gene lost 3 bases, with 11 bases spanning the gap. This CDR3 is 15 amino acids long. Germline V CDR1 and CDR2: SGHTA, FQGNSA. The CDR3 protein is CASSLESGVTDTQYF. CDR3 DNA: TGTGCCAGCAGCTTAGAATCCGGGGTTACAGATACGCAGTATTTT.

The chain has TRBV6-5 and TRBJ2-7; possible D gene TRBD2, 7 bases. V lost 7 bases and J 2 bases, leaving 12 bases between the germline ends. This CDR3 has 13 residues. Looked up from germline, CDR1 is MNHEY and CDR2 is SVGAGI. The CDR3 nucleotides are TGTGCCAGCACCCGGGGGGCACCCTACGAGCAGTACTTC. Protein sequence: CASTRGAPYEQYF.

J is TRBJ1-4 and V is TRBV12-3 or TRBV12-4; 7 bases match TRBD1. J lost 17 bases, V lost 3 bases, and 9 bases had no gene match. The CDR3 extends over 12 amino acids. The CDR3 DNA sequence: TGTGCCAGCAGTTTCCGCAGGGGGGCCTTATTTTTT. Translating gives CASSFRRGALFF.

The chain carries TRBV7-9 and TRBJ1-4; D is undetermined. The CDR3 loop spans 15 amino acids. Trimming took 2 bases from V and 8 from J, leaving 15 bases between them. The germline gives CDR1 SEHNR, CDR2 FQNEAQ (reference sequence). The CDR3 DNA reads as TGTGCCAGCAGCTTACGTCGAGGCTTGGAGGAAAAACTGTTTTTT. Encoded protein: CASSLRRGLEEKLFF.

This clone was observed a handful of times. DNA for the CDR3: TGTGCCAGCAGCCAAGATTCTGGGACAGGGAAAAATTCGCGTGGCTACACCTTC. This encodes CASSQDSGTGKNSRGYTF. V is TRBV3-1 (or the pseudogene TRBV3-2) and J is TRBJ1-2, with TRBD1 identical over 9 bases. Germline CDR1 reads LGHDT; CDR2 reads YNNKEL (reference sequence). CDR3 length equals 18 residues. V lost 0 bases to trimming and J lost 7 bases; unmatched junction nucleotides: 15.

CDR3 DNA sequence: TGCACCAGCAGCTCACCGGGACTAGGAGCCTACAATGAGCAGTTCTTC. Translating it yields CTSSSPGLGAYNEQFF. This chain uses TRBV1 with TRBJ2-1; the table's TRBD2 call for D was not verified on the DNA. TRBV1 counts as a pseudogene. The CDR3 is made up of 16 amino acids.

The rearrangement links TRBV12-3 or TRBV12-4 to TRBJ1-1; TRBD1 is a possible D gene (5 bases). The CDR3 totals 13 residues. Trimming pared 2 bases from V and 5 bases from J, leaving 9 bases between. In nucleotides, the CDR3 is TGTGCCAGCAGTTTATCAGGGTGGACTGAAGCTTTCTTT. Protein: CASSLSGWTEAFF.